Listed below are T cell receptor beta chains from one sample, sequenced in a study of control samples from healthy donors and cancer patients. Method: immunoSEQ multiplex PCR; TCRdb's copy keeps in-frame clones and lacks some. The table has tens of thousands of clones, 92% seen once. Sample: blood. The source is a woman aged 45-60 years in good health. CDR3s include the opening cysteine and the closing phenylalanine or tryptophan. A D gene is named only where the DNA matches it firmly. Clone size is stated in some rows and not others, as once, few, many or a class when expanded.

j_call d_call v_call clone_size cdr3_length cdr3_nt cdr3_aa
TRBJ2-7 NA TRBV4-1 once 15 TGCGCCAGCAGCCAAGGAATGGGGGGTACCTACGAGCAGTACTTC CASSQGMGGTYEQYF
TRBJ1-2 TRBD1 TRBV3-1/TRBV3-2 NA 16 TGTGCCAGCAGCCAAGAATTAGCAGGGGGTATCGGTGGCTACACCTTC CASSQELAGGIGGYTF
TRBJ2-7 TRBD1 TRBV11-2 NA 14 TGTGCCAGCAGCCCCGGGACAGGGCGCTACGAGCAGTACTTC CASSPGTGRYEQYF
TRBJ1-2 TRBD1 TRBV7-2 NA 14 TGTGCCAGCAGCTCAGGACAGGGCGACTATGGCTACACCTTC CASSSGQGDYGYTF
TRBJ1-2 TRBD1 TRBV10-1 NA 15 TGCGCCAGCAACTGGGCGGGACAGGCTAACTATGGCTACACCTTC CASNWAGQANYGYTF
TRBJ2-2 NA TRBV5-1 few 14 TGCGCCAGCAGCTTGGTGAAGGGGACCGGGGAGCTGTTTTTT CASSLVKGTGELFF
TRBJ1-2 NA TRBV7-3 NA 15 TGTGCCAGCAGCTTATCGCCGCTTACTAACTATGGCTACACCTTC CASSLSPLTNYGYTF
TRBJ1-6 NA TRBV6-1 once 13 TGTGCCAGCAGTGAAGCGGGAAGGAGGCCCCTCCACTTT CASSEAGRRPLHF
TRBJ2-1 TRBD2 TRBV3-1/TRBV3-2 NA 17 TGTGCCAGCAGCCAAGATTTGGAGCGGGGGGCCCGCAATGAGCAGTTCTTC CASSQDLERGARNEQFF
TRBJ2-3 NA TRBV27 NA 15 TGTGCCAGCAGTTCGACAGGCTGGGCCACAGATACGCAGTATTTT CASSSTGWATDTQYF
TRBJ1-2 NA TRBV6-5 NA 14 TGTGCCAGCAGTTCCTCGAGCCTAAACTATGGCTACACCTTC CASSSSSLNYGYTF
TRBJ1-1 NA TRBV9 NA 16 TGTGCCAGCAGCGTGTCCCAGGGTGCAAGGTACACTGAAGCTTTCTTT CASSVSQGARYTEAFF
TRBJ2-4 NA TRBV6-1 NA 18 TGTGCCAGCAGTGAAGCGCTGGGGGACCGAGCGATCAAAAACATTCAGTACTTC CASSEALGDRAIKNIQYF
TRBJ1-1 TRBD1 TRBV6-6 NA 16 TGTGCCAGCAGAGACGCGTCAGGGGGTGGATGGACTGAAGCTTTCTTT CASRDASGGGWTEAFF
TRBJ1-1 NA TRBV11-2 NA 13 TGTGCCAGCGGGTTACCCGGGGCTACTGAAGCTTTCTTT CASGLPGATEAFF
TRBJ1-4 NA TRBV24-1 NA 15 TGTGCCACCAGTGAGCCGACAGTTTCAGGGGAAAAACTGTTTTTT CATSEPTVSGEKLFF
TRBJ2-5 NA TRBV9 NA 13 TGTGCCAGCAGCGTACATTCTAGTGAGACCCAGTACTTC CASSVHSSETQYF
TRBJ1-4 NA TRBV18 NA 15 TGTGCCAGCTCCCTCGGACAGTCAACTAATGAAAAACTGTTTTTT CASSLGQSTNEKLFF
TRBJ1-5 NA TRBV7-2 once 15 TGTGCCAGCAGCCCGACGCCGGGGCCCAATCAGCCCCAGCATTTT CASSPTPGPNQPQHF
TRBJ2-1 TRBD1 TRBV5-8 NA 15 TGTGCCAGCAGCTCCGGGACAGGGCTATCCAATGAGCAGTTCTTC CASSSGTGLSNEQFF
TRBJ1-3 NA TRBV28 NA 14 TGTGCCAGCAGTGGCAGGGTCTCTGGAAACACCATATATTTT CASSGRVSGNTIYF
TRBJ2-5 TRBD2 TRBV7-9 NA 16 TGTGCCAGCAGCTTAGACCTAGCGGGGAGCCTCGAGACCCAGTACTTC CASSLDLAGSLETQYF
TRBJ1-2 TRBD1 TRBV28 NA 15 TGTGCCACCCGAACCGGGACAGGGGGCGGCTATGGCTACACCTTC CATRTGTGGGYGYTF
TRBJ1-3 NA TRBV3-1/TRBV3-2 NA 14 TGTGCCAGCAGCCAAGGGACGAGGGGAAACACCATATATTTT CASSQGTRGNTIYF
TRBJ1-4 NA TRBV4-3 NA 14 TGCGCCAGCAGCAAATCGACCTTCAATGAAAAACTGTTTTTT CASSKSTFNEKLFF
TRBJ1-2 TRBD1 TRBV5-1 NA 15 TGCGCCAGCAGCTTGATACAGGGGAAAGACTATGGCTACACCTTC CASSLIQGKDYGYTF
TRBJ1-5 NA TRBV28 NA 16 TGTGCCAGCGGGACCGTTCAGGGTTATAGCAATCAGCCCCAGCATTTT CASGTVQGYSNQPQHF
TRBJ1-4 TRBD1 TRBV5-8 NA 14 TGTGCCAGCAGCTGGGACAGAGCCAATGAAAAACTGTTTTTT CASSWDRANEKLFF
TRBJ1-3 NA TRBV5-6 NA 15 TGTGCCAGCAGCCCCTACCAGGGTTCAGGAAACACCATATATTTT CASSPYQGSGNTIYF
TRBJ2-2 NA TRBV19 NA 14 TGTGCCAGTACAACAGGAGCGAACACCGGGGAGCTGTTTTTT CASTTGANTGELFF
TRBJ1-2 TRBD1 TRBV9 NA 14 TGTGCCAGCAGCTCGACAGGGGGCCACTATGGCTACACCTTC CASSSTGGHYGYTF
TRBJ1-1 NA TRBV10-3 NA 14 TGTGCCATCAGGGGCAGGGGCTCGAACACTGAAGCTTTCTTT CAIRGRGSNTEAFF
TRBJ2-5 TRBD2 TRBV11-2 NA 14 TGTGCCAGCAGCAACGGCGGGGGACAAGAGACCCAGTACTTC CASSNGGGQETQYF
TRBJ2-3 NA TRBV9 NA 12 TGTGCCAGCAGCGTAGGACAAGATACGCAGTATTTT CASSVGQDTQYF
TRBJ2-3 NA TRBV4-3 NA 15 TGCGCCAGCAGCCAGGCAGTCGACGGCACAGATACGCAGTATTTT CASSQAVDGTDTQYF
TRBJ2-7 NA TRBV11-1 NA 13 TGTGCCAGCAGCTCCGGGGTATCCTACGAGCAGTACTTC CASSSGVSYEQYF
TRBJ1-5 TRBD1 TRBV7-9 NA 15 TGTGCCAGCAGCCCCGGGGGCAGGGGGATTCAGCCCCAGCATTTT CASSPGGRGIQPQHF
TRBJ2-1 NA TRBV5-6 once 14 TGTGCCAGCAGCTCCAGGGGGGCCTACAATGAGCAGTTCTTC CASSSRGAYNEQFF
TRBJ1-1 NA TRBV5-1 NA 13 TGCGCCAGCAGCCTAAACGAGCGTGAAGAAGCTTTCTTT CASSLNEREEAFF
TRBJ1-6 NA TRBV7-9 NA 16 TGTGCCAGCAGCTTAGGTCCAGTGCTTTATAATTCACCCCTCCACTTT CASSLGPVLYNSPLHF
TRBJ1-2 NA TRBV3-1/TRBV3-2 NA 14 TGTGCCAGCAGCCAAGATACGGGGCTCCATGGCTACACCTTC CASSQDTGLHGYTF
TRBJ1-1 NA TRBV14 NA 12 TGTGCCAGCAGCCACGTGGGCGAGTTAGCTTTCTTT CASSHVGELAFF
TRBJ1-5 TRBD1 TRBV7-2 NA 14 TGTGCCAGCAGCATTGGACAGGGTGGTCAGCCCCAGCATTTT CASSIGQGGQPQHF
TRBJ2-1 TRBD2 TRBV19 once 14 TGTGCCAGTAGTTTAGCGGGGGGCCTCAATGAGCAGTTCTTC CASSLAGGLNEQFF
TRBJ2-1 TRBD2 TRBV4-1 NA 16 TGCGCCAGCAGCCAGAGGACTAGCGGGGGGGCTGGTGAGCAGTTCTTC CASSQRTSGGAGEQFF
TRBJ1-2 NA TRBV5-6 NA 14 TGTGCCAGCAGCTCCGACGTGGGGGGCTATGGCTACACCTTC CASSSDVGGYGYTF
TRBJ2-1 TRBD2 TRBV6-5 NA 15 TGTGCCAGCATCGCAACTAGCGGGGGGTACAATGAGCAGTTCTTC CASIATSGGYNEQFF
TRBJ2-5 TRBD2 TRBV9 NA 16 TGTGCCAGCAGCGTAGGGCCTAGCGGGGGCGAAGAGACCCAGTACTTC CASSVGPSGGEETQYF
TRBJ2-1 NA TRBV5-4 NA 14 TGTGCCAGCAGCTCCGGGACTCCGAACAATGAGCAGTTCTTC CASSSGTPNNEQFF
TRBJ2-7 NA TRBV7-2 few 13 TGTGCCAGCAGCTTCTGGGCCGACTGGGAGCAGTACTTC CASSFWADWEQYF
TRBJ2-1 NA TRBV5-5 NA 18 TGTGCCAGCAGCTTGGTCATGTACTCTGGGTCGGGGGACAATGAGCAGTTCTTC CASSLVMYSGSGDNEQFF
TRBJ1-2 NA TRBV6-2/TRBV6-3 NA 13 TGTGCCAGCAGCCACCAGGGTAACTATGGCTACACCTTC CASSHQGNYGYTF
TRBJ1-5 NA TRBV29-1 few 13 TGCAGCGTTGGCGCAGGGCAAAATCAGCCCCAGCATTTT CSVGAGQNQPQHF
TRBJ2-2 NA TRBV24-1 NA 15 TGTGCCACCAGTGACTCCGGGACGCGGACCGGGGAGCTGTTTTTT CATSDSGTRTGELFF
TRBJ2-7 TRBD1 TRBV4-3 NA 14 TGCGCCAGCAGCCAGGACAGGGGCACCTACGAGCAGTACTTC CASSQDRGTYEQYF
TRBJ1-1 NA TRBV25-1 NA 18 TGTGCCAGCAGTGAATATCTCTCGGTGACGGGGCTGAACACTGAAGCTTTCTTT CASSEYLSVTGLNTEAFF
TRBJ1-1 TRBD1 TRBV7-9 NA 14 TGTGCCAGCAGCTCACTCGACAGGGGCACTGAAGCTTTCTTT CASSSLDRGTEAFF